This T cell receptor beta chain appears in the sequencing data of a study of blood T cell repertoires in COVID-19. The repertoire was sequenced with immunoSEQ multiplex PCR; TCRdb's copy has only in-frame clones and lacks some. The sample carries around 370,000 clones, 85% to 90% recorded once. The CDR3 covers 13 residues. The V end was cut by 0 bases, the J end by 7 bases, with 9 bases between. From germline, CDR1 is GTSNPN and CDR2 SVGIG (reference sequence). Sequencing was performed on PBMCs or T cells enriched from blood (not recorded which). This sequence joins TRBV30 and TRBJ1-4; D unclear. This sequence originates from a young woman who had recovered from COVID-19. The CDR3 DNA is TGTGCCTGGAGTGTGGGGAGATCTGAAAAACTGTTTTTT. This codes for CAWSVGRSEKLFF.